The clone carrying this T cell receptor (beta chain) was observed many times. The data belong to a study of early T cells in non-severe SARS-CoV-2 infection. Unique molecular identifiers tagged individual cDNA molecules. A single record per CDR3 protein comes from TCRdb applying MiXCR to the 5' RACE reads. The data hold about 110,000 distinct CDR3 sequences, with roughly 10% observed a single time. Input material: whole blood. The receptor comes from an adult who was a healthcare worker with PCR-confirmed SARS-CoV-2 infection or an uninfected control (not recorded which).

This chain's CDR3 is CASSFLGTRDSYNEQFF. The CDR3 bases are TGTGCCAGCAGTTTCCTAGGGACTAGGGACTCCTACAATGAGCAGTTCTTC. The V gene is TRBV12-3 or TRBV12-4, the J gene TRBJ2-1, with 8 bases identical to TRBD2. The junction had 7 bases not matched to a gene; V was cut back by 3 bases and J by 0 bases. This CDR3 has 17 residues.